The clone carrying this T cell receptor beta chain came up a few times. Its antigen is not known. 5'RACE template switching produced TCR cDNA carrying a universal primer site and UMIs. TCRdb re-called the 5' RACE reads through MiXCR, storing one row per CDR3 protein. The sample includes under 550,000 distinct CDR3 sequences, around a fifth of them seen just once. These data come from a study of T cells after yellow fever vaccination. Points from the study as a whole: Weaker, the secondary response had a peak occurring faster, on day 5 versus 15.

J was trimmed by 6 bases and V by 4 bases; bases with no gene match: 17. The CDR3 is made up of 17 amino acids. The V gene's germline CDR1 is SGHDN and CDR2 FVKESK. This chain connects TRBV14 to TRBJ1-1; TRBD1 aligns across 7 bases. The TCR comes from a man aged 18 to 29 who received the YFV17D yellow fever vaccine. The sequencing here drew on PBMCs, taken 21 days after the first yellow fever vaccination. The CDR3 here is CASSLHISGDGTAEAFF. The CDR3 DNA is TGTGCCAGCAGCCTGCATATCTCAGGGGACGGGACAGCTGAAGCTTTCTTT.